A single sample gave rise to the 20 T cell receptor beta chains below, sequenced in a study of technical replicates of blood from several donors. Measured with immunoSEQ multiplex PCR; TCRdb has only the in-frame clones, and not every one. The sample carries under 90,000 clones, roughly 96% recorded once. Sequencing was performed on T cells isolated from PBMCs. The receptors were sampled from a human donor in good health.

J is TRBJ2-5 and V is TRBV5-4, with D tentatively TRBD1 (6 bases). Looked up from germline, CDR1 is SGHNT and CDR2 is YYREEE (reference sequence). V was trimmed by 0 bases and J by 4 bases, leaving 13 bases between them. The CDR3 sequence is 15 residues long. The CDR3 protein is CASSLETGSRETQYF. The CDR3 nucleotides read TGTGCCAGCAGCTTGGAAACAGGGTCCAGAGAGACCCAGTACTTC. Full variable domain (missing parts from reference TRBV5-4 and TRBJ2-5): ETGVTQSPTHLIKTRGQQVTLRCSSQSGHNTVSWYQQALGQGPQFIFQYYREEENGRGNFPPRFSGLQFPNYSSELNVNALELDDSALYLCASSLETGSRETQYFGPGTRLLVL.

A word on this clone: At one end the junction does not follow the germline gene, possibly because of a read error. V is TRBV28 and J is TRBJ2-7; perhaps TRBD2 as D (6 bases). The CDR3 is 15 residues long. CDR1 is MDHEN and CDR2 is SYDVKM in the germline V gene. The CDR3 nucleotides are TGTGCCAGCAGTTTATGGGTTACTAGCTCCGACGAGCAGTACTTC. As protein: CASSLWVTSSDEQYF.

This clone was detected once. This chain uses TRBV5-1 with TRBJ1-4; no firm D call. The germline gives CDR1 SGHRS, CDR2 YFSETQ. Trimming removed 0 bases at V and 8 bases at J, with 8 bases between. The CDR3 has 13 amino acids. CDR3 loop: CASSLATGEKLFF. DNA of the CDR3: TGCGCCAGCAGCTTGGCTACGGGAGAAAAACTGTTTTTT.

The rearrangement links TRBV19 to TRBJ1-4; D ambiguous. Germline V gene sequence: CDR1 LNHDA, CDR2 SQIVND (reference sequence). The length of the CDR3 is 13 residues. V was cut by 3 bases and J by 8 bases, with 10 bases left in between. This CDR3 is CASSIRASEKLFF. The CDR3 DNA reads TGTGCCAGTAGTATCCGGGCTAGCGAAAAACTGTTTTTT. Based on the CDR3 plus reference TRBV19 and TRBJ1-4, the full variable domain is DGGITQSPKYLFRKEGQNVTLSCEQNLNHDAMYWYRQDPGQGLRLIYYSQIVNDFQKGDIAEGYSVSREKKESFPLTVTSAQKNPTAFYLCASSIRASEKLFFGSGTQLSVL.

The rearrangement links TRBV15 to TRBJ1-4, with D possibly being TRBD1 (6 bases). Trimming pared 3 bases from V and 8 bases from J, leaving 13 bases between. This CDR3 is built from 14 residues. Per the germline V gene, CDR1 is LNHNV and CDR2 is YYDKDF (reference sequence). This CDR3 is CATSRQQGGEKLFF. CDR3 nucleotides: TGTGCCACCAGCAGGCAACAGGGTGGCGAAAAACTGTTTTTT.

The V call is TRBV11-1, the J call TRBJ2-7; 8 nucleotides align to TRBD1. Trimming removed 3 bases from V and 5 bases from J; junction bases left unmatched: 6. The CDR3 is 14 residues long. CDR1 and CDR2 (germline): SGHAT, FQDESV (reference sequence). The CDR3 bases are TGTGCCAGCAGCTTGGGACAGGAGAGGCACGAGCAGTACTTC. Protein sequence: CASSLGQERHEQYF.

V gene TRBV14 combines with J gene TRBJ1-1; D ambiguous. CDR1 is SGHDN and CDR2 is FVKESK in the germline V gene. The CDR3 consists of 16 residues. Trimming pared 2 bases from V and 2 bases from J, leaving 15 bases between. CDR3 amino acids: CASSQRIQVINTEAFF. As DNA, the CDR3 is TGTGCCAGCAGCCAACGAATCCAGGTTATCAACACTGAAGCTTTCTTT. Drawing the rest from reference TRBV14 and TRBJ1-1, the complete variable domain is EAGVTQFPSHSVIEKGQTVTLRCDPISGHDNLYWYRRVMGKEIKFLLHFVKESKQDESGMPNNRFLAERTGGTYSTLKVQPAELEDSGVYFCASSQRIQVINTEAFFGQGTRLTVV.

V and J are TRBV7-9 and TRBJ1-1; tentative D call: TRBD1 (5 bases). The CDR3 runs 14 residues. Germline assignment: CDR1 SEHNR and CDR2 FQNEAQ (reference sequence). Trimming cost V 2 bases and J 6 bases, with 13 bases left between them. The CDR3 sequence: CASSLFGGGSEAFF. The CDR3, as DNA: TGTGCCAGCAGCTTATTTGGGGGAGGGTCTGAAGCTTTCTTT. The variable domain in full, with the rest retrieved from reference TRBV7-9 and TRBJ1-1, is DTGVSQNPRHKITKRGQNVTFRCDPISEHNRLYWYRQTLGQGPEFLTYFQNEAQLEKSRLLSDRFSAERPKGSFSTLEIQRTEQGDSAMYLCASSLFGGGSEAFFGQGTRLTVV.

This chain joins TRBV5-6 and TRBJ2-7; no reliable D call. The CDR3 totals 15 residues. With 6 bases removed from V and 3 bases from J, the gap between germline ends came to 19 bases. From germline, CDR1 is SGHDT and CDR2 YYEEEE. CDR3 sequence reads: CASTMTRLVVYEQYF. DNA of the CDR3: TGTGCCAGCACCATGACGCGGCTTGTCGTCTACGAGCAGTACTTC.

The genes are TRBV4-2 and TRBJ1-3, with TRBD1 as a possible D gene (5 bases). Germline CDR1 is LGHNA and CDR2 is YNFKEQ. The CDR3 is 14 amino acids. The V and J ends lost 6 bases and 8 bases respectively, with 17 bases between them. CDR3 sequence (DNA): TGTGCCAGCAGTCTCTTTGTAGGGGCTTACACCATATATTTT. This gives the protein CASSLFVGAYTIYF.

This chain joins TRBV5-1 and TRBJ1-5, with D perhaps matching TRBD1 (5 bases). The CDR3 runs 15 residues. Germline values: CDR1 SGHRS, CDR2 YFSETQ. Trimming removed 1 base from V and 1 base from J, with 9 bases in between. The CDR3 sequence: CASSLMAGSNQPQHF. The CDR3 nucleotides read TGCGCCAGCAGCTTGATGGCAGGGAGCAATCAGCCCCAGCATTTT.

The rearrangement uses TRBV5-4 and TRBJ2-7, with 8 bases lining up with TRBD1. Unmatched junction bases numbered 4, after V lost 4 bases and J lost 1 base. This CDR3 spans 14 amino acids. Germline V gene lookup returns CDR1 SGHNT and CDR2 YYREEE (reference sequence). DNA for the CDR3: TGTGCCAGCAGCCCGGGACAGGTATCCTACGAGCAGTACTTC. It is translated as CASSPGQVSYEQYF.

The rearrangement links TRBV27 to TRBJ2-7; 12 nucleotides agree with TRBD2. This CDR3 is built from 16 residues. V lost 2 bases to trimming and J lost 0 bases; unmatched junction nucleotides: 2. Germline V gene data show CDR1 as MNHEY and CDR2 as SMNVEV (reference sequence). CDR3 nucleotides: TGTGCCAGCAGTTTAACGACTAGCGGGGGCTCCTACGAGCAGTACTTC. Its translation: CASSLTTSGGSYEQYF.

This chain uses TRBV6-6 with TRBJ1-1, with TRBD1 identical over 7 bases. Germline CDR1 MNHNY, CDR2 SVGAGI (reference sequence). Trimming at V came to 7 bases and at J to 1 base, leaving 12 bases not matched to a gene. The CDR3 runs to 16 residues. The CDR3 bases are TGTGCCAGCACCTTTTGGACAGGAGGGAAGAACACTGAAGCTTTCTTT. Its translation: CASTFWTGGKNTEAFF.

This chain uses TRBV7-9 with TRBJ1-4; D is possibly TRBD1 (6 bases). The ends were cut back, 5 bases at V and 0 bases at J, with 19 bases in the middle. The CDR3 sequence is 18 residues long. Looked up from germline, CDR1 is SEHNR and CDR2 is FQNEAQ (reference sequence). The CDR3 sequence is CASSPDWTAVATNEKLFF. The CDR3 DNA follows: TGTGCCAGCAGCCCCGATTGGACAGCCGTAGCAACTAATGAAAAACTGTTTTTT.

The rearrangement uses TRBV7-9 and TRBJ1-4, with 7 bases matching TRBD1. V was pared by 5 bases and J by 1 base, with 7 bases of the junction left unmatched. The germline V gene encodes CDR1 SEHNR and CDR2 FQNEAQ (reference sequence). The CDR3 is 16 residues long. The CDR3 DNA sequence: TGTGCCAGCAGCGTACAGGGGATAAGAACTAATGAAAAACTGTTTTTT. Translation gives CASSVQGIRTNEKLFF. Together with reference TRBV7-9 and TRBJ1-4, the CDR3 gives the full variable domain: DTGVSQNPRHKITKRGQNVTFRCDPISEHNRLYWYRQTLGQGPEFLTYFQNEAQLEKSRLLSDRFSAERPKGSFSTLEIQRTEQGDSAMYLCASSVQGIRTNEKLFFGSGTQLSVL.

The CDR3 is CAWSLASGGVETQYF. The CDR3 DNA reads TGTGCCTGGAGTTTGGCCTCAGGGGGCGTAGAGACCCAGTACTTC. V and J are TRBV30 and TRBJ2-5, with 8 nucleotides matching TRBD1. CDR1 GTSNPN and CDR2 SVGIG come from the germline V gene (reference sequence). After removal of 2 bases from V and 4 bases from J, the junction contained 9 bases not matched to a gene. There are 15 residues in the CDR3.

The rearrangement links TRBV16 to TRBJ1-1; the D is unclear. V lost 2 bases and J lost 8, with 6 bases in between. The germline V gene encodes CDR1 KGHSY and CDR2 FQNENV. The CDR3 is 11 amino acids. The CDR3 bases are TGTGCCAGCAGCCAAGGGCCCGAAGCTTTCTTT. Its protein product is CASSQGPEAFF.

This clone was recorded only once. The rearrangement uses TRBV19 and TRBJ2-2; 7 nucleotides align to TRBD1. V was pared by 5 bases and J by 2 bases, with 5 bases of the junction left unmatched. The CDR3 covers 15 residues. Germline-derived CDR1 and CDR2 are LNHDA and SQIVND (reference sequence). CDR3 bases: TGTGCCAGTAGTGCGACAGGGACAAACACCGGGGAGCTGTTTTTT. Its protein is CASSATGTNTGELFF.

The chain is built from TRBV9 and TRBJ1-4; D possibly corresponds to TRBD1 (5 bases). The CDR3 is 14 amino acids. Trimming cost V 0 bases and J 4 bases, with 7 bases left between them. The V gene's germline CDR1 is SGDLS and CDR2 YYNGEE. CDR3 region: CASSVAGFNEKLFF. The CDR3 DNA reads TGTGCCAGCAGCGTAGCAGGGTTTAATGAAAAACTGTTTTTT.